The 23 T cell receptor beta chains presented below share a single source sample, sequenced in a study of human T cells and chemical hapten exposure. MiXCR, applied by TCRdb to the RACE reads, yields one record per CDR3 protein. The table has around 130,000 distinct CDR3 sequences, approximately 10% seen once. The time point was: patch test 2, 6 weeks after DPC sensitization. Treatment of the sample: therapeutic diphenylcyclopropenone sensitization with weekly scalp DPC. The sample consisted of whole blood, taken in connection with sensitization to the hapten diphenylcyclopropenone (DPC). The origin of the receptors is a woman aged 45-60 years with alopecia areata. Some clones in this sample may be carry-over from other donors' samples.

V gene TRBV29-1 combines with J gene TRBJ2-3; tentatively, D is TRBD2 (6 bases). The CDR3 loop spans 16 amino acids. Germline CDR1 reads SQVTM; CDR2 reads ANQGSEA. V was cut by 3 bases and J by 4 bases, with 20 bases left in between. CDR3 region: CSVDWPESSSADTQYF. The CDR3 region has the DNA TGCAGCGTTGACTGGCCGGAGTCTTCTAGCGCAGATACGCAGTATTTT.

The chain recombines TRBV29-1 with TRBJ2-3; TRBD2 is a possible D gene (6 bases). The V end was cut by 3 bases, the J end by 4 bases, with 17 bases between. Looked up from germline, CDR1 is SQVTM and CDR2 is ANQGSEA. The CDR3 is 15 amino acids. The CDR3 protein is CSVEGGRTGPDTQYF. CDR3 in DNA: TGCAGCGTTGAGGGGGGTCGAACCGGACCAGATACGCAGTATTTT.

This clonotype was detected a few times. The gene calls are TRBV6-2 or TRBV6-3 and TRBJ2-7; 12 bases line up with TRBD2. Germline V gene data show CDR1 as MNHEY and CDR2 as SVGEGT. The CDR3 runs to 15 residues. V shed 6 bases and J 7 bases; nucleotides not matched to a gene: 10. CDR3 DNA: TGTGCCAGCAGCCTCCTAGCGGGAGGGCCGGGAGAGCAGTACTTC. Translated, it gives CASSLLAGGPGEQYF.

This clonotype was seen repeatedly, ten times or more. This chain links TRBV27 with TRBJ2-1; 8 bases are a match to TRBD2. The CDR3 has 16 residues. Trimming at V came to 8 bases and at J to 5 bases, leaving 14 bases not matched to a gene. Germline CDR1 reads MNHEY; CDR2 reads SMNVEV (reference sequence). The CDR3 DNA follows: TGTGCCAGCGTCCGGAGCGGGAGATGGGGGGACAATGAGCAGTTCTTC. Encoded protein: CASVRSGRWGDNEQFF.

The sample holds many counts of this clonotype. The V gene is TRBV5-4, the J gene TRBJ2-7; D not resolved. V lost 0 bases and J lost 0, with 10 bases in between. Germline CDR1 reads SGHNT; CDR2 reads YYREEE (reference sequence). This CDR3 region has 15 residues. The CDR3 protein is CASSLALGSSYEQYF. CDR3 nucleotide sequence: TGTGCCAGCAGCTTGGCCCTCGGAAGCTCCTACGAGCAGTACTTC.

J is TRBJ2-7 and V is TRBV12-3 or TRBV12-4; 8 bases are a match to TRBD1. CDR3 size: 17 residues. V gave up 5 bases and J gave up 0 bases; unmatched junction bases: 12. The CDR3 bases are TGTGCCAGCAGTCCTTCCAGGGGGCAAAGAAGCTCCTACGAGCAGTACTTC. Its translation is CASSPSRGQRSSYEQYF.

In its sample, this clonotype was seen many times. The V call is TRBV30, the J call TRBJ1-2; no reliable D call. Trimming left V 2 bases short and J 8 bases short, with 15 bases between. The CDR3 runs to 13 residues. The germline V gene has CDR1 GTSNPN and CDR2 SVGIG (reference sequence). The CDR3 sequence is CAWSPAGRKGYTF. The CDR3 bases are TGTGCCTGGAGTCCAGCGGGGAGGAAAGGCTACACCTTC.

The gene calls are TRBV3-1 and TRBJ1-1; no clear D gene. The CDR3 totals 14 residues. V lost 4 bases and J 4 bases, leaving 13 bases between the germline ends. From germline, CDR1 is LGHDT and CDR2 YNNKEL (reference sequence). CDR3 DNA: TGTGCCAGCAGCCTTACTGGGCCCCGCACTGAAGCTTTCTTT. This encodes CASSLTGPRTEAFF.

This clonotype was counted a few times. The chain uses TRBV4-1 and TRBJ2-2; 7 bases are shared with TRBD1. The V gene end was trimmed by 3 bases and the J gene end by 6 bases; junction bases not matched to a gene: 7. Per the germline V gene, CDR1 is MGHRA and CDR2 is YSYEKL. This CDR3 is built from 15 residues. CDR3 bases: TGCGCCAGCAGCCACCCCGACAGGGCGGCCGGGGAGCTGTTTTTT. It yields the protein CASSHPDRAAGELFF.

This clonotype was detected only a few times. The rearrangement uses TRBV18 and TRBJ2-7; TRBD2 aligns across 8 bases. The J segment lost 2 bases and the V segment lost 2 bases, leaving 5 bases of the junction unmatched. In germline, CDR1 is KGHSH, CDR2 LQKENI. The CDR3 has 15 amino acids. DNA of the CDR3: TGTGCCAGCTCACCAGCGGGAGGACTCCCCTACGAGCAGTACTTC. Protein: CASSPAGGLPYEQYF.

The gene calls are TRBV4-2 and TRBJ1-5; D remains ambiguous. Trimming cost V 0 bases and J 0 bases, with 9 bases left between them. Germline CDR1 LGHNA, CDR2 YNFKEQ. The CDR3 length is 16 residues. CDR3 region: CASSQDPGNSNQPQHF. The CDR3 DNA sequence: TGTGCCAGCAGCCAAGATCCGGGGAATAGCAATCAGCCCCAGCATTTT.

This clonotype was counted only a few times. The chain joins TRBV11-2 to TRBJ2-3; D gene uncertain. The CDR3 has 14 residues. V was pared by 0 bases and J by 4 bases, with 8 bases between. Germline CDR1 reads SGHAT; CDR2 reads FQNNGV. The CDR3 sequence: CASSLEPSPDTQYF. The CDR3 bases are TGTGCCAGCAGCTTAGAACCTTCCCCAGATACGCAGTATTTT. The complete variable domain, with remaining parts taken from reference TRBV11-2 and TRBJ2-3, reads EAGVAQSPRYKIIEKRQSVAFWCNPISGHATLYWYQQILGQGPKLLIQFQNNGVVDDSQLPKDRFSAERLKGVDSTLKIQPAKLEDSAVYLCASSLEPSPDTQYFGPGTRLTVL.

The chain joins TRBV20-1 to TRBJ2-7; 13 nucleotides agree with TRBD2. V shed 1 base and J 2 bases; nucleotides not matched to a gene: 8. From germline, CDR1 is DFQATT and CDR2 SNEGSKA (reference sequence). This CDR3 contains 17 residues. The CDR3 sequence: CSARAELAGGRPYEQYF. Here the CDR3 DNA reads TGCAGTGCTAGAGCTGAACTAGCGGGAGGGCGTCCCTACGAGCAGTACTTC.

V is TRBV7-2 and J is TRBJ1-5; 7 bases are a match to TRBD1. Trimming removed 3 bases from V and 0 bases from J; junction bases left unmatched: 8. The germline gives CDR1 SGHTA, CDR2 FQGNSA. This CDR3 contains 17 residues. Here the CDR3 DNA reads TGTGCCAGCAGCTTGGAGACAGGGCCTTATAGCAATCAGCCCCAGCATTTT. Its translation is CASSLETGPYSNQPQHF. Variable domain in full (rest from reference TRBV7-2 and TRBJ1-5): GAGVSQSPSNKVTEKGKDVELRCDPISGHTALYWYRQSLGQGLEFLIYFQGNSAPDKSGLPSDRFSAERTGGSVSTLTIQRTQQEDSAVYLCASSLETGPYSNQPQHFGDGTRLSIL.

CDR3 in amino acids: CASSTGTGVMNTEAFF. DNA of the CDR3: TGCGCCAGCAGCACCGGGACAGGGGTTATGAACACTGAAGCTTTCTTT. V is TRBV5-1 and J is TRBJ1-1, with 10 bases lining up with TRBD1. Germline values: CDR1 SGHRS, CDR2 YFSETQ. V gave up 4 bases and J gave up 0 bases; unmatched junction bases: 6. The length of the CDR3 is 16 residues.

The chain couples TRBV6-2 or TRBV6-3 to TRBJ2-1; TRBD2 is a possible D gene (6 bases). The ends were cut back, 5 bases at V and 3 bases at J, with 17 bases in the middle. This CDR3 region has 16 residues. Per germline, CDR1 MNHEY and CDR2 SVGEGT. The CDR3 DNA reads TGTGCCAGCAGTACCCCTCTGGGGGGAGTCTACAATGAGCAGTTCTTC. It translates to CASSTPLGGVYNEQFF.

This sequence joins TRBV30 and TRBJ2-3; 8 bases align to TRBD2. Germline CDR1 reads GTSNPN; CDR2 reads SVGIG (reference sequence). CDR3 length: 17 amino acids. Unmatched junction bases numbered 16, after V lost 3 bases and J lost 5 bases. This CDR3 reads CAWSPQLFGRGGDTQYF. CDR3 in DNA: TGTGCCTGGAGCCCCCAGTTGTTCGGGAGGGGTGGAGATACGCAGTATTTT.

This clonotype was seen more than once but under ten times. This rearrangement joins TRBV5-1 to TRBJ1-1; D is undetermined. The V and J ends lost 1 base and 0 bases respectively, with 13 bases between them. CDR1 is SGHRS, CDR2 YFSETQ, per germline. The length of the CDR3 is 16 residues. The CDR3 bases are TGCGCCAGCAGCTTGAGGGCGGACTCACTGAACACTGAAGCTTTCTTT. Residues: CASSLRADSLNTEAFF.

This clonotype has just a few counts. The CDR3 coding sequence is TGTGCCAGCAGTGACCCTAGAGGGACGGCCAATGAGCAGTTCTTC. It translates to CASSDPRGTANEQFF. The gene calls are TRBV6-1 and TRBJ2-1; D may be TRBD1 or TRBD2 (5 bases each). The germline CDR1 and CDR2 sequences are MNHNS and SASEGT. The CDR3 consists of 15 residues. V was clipped by 3 bases and J by 6 bases, with 15 bases between them.

This rearrangement joins TRBV6-2 or TRBV6-3 to TRBJ2-7; 10 bases are a match to TRBD1. CDR1 is MNHEY, CDR2 SVGEGT, per germline. The CDR3 contains 15 residues. V lost 4 bases, J lost 6 bases, and 9 bases stayed unmatched. CDR3 region: CASSSAGTGVREQYF. CDR3 DNA: TGTGCCAGCAGTTCAGCCGGGACAGGGGTCCGCGAGCAGTACTTC.

This clonotype has at least ten counts. This sequence joins TRBV6-2 or TRBV6-3 and TRBJ2-5; D unclear. Trimming removed 6 bases from V and 0 bases from J, with 8 bases in between. From germline, CDR1 is MNHEY and CDR2 SVGEGT. The CDR3 runs to 13 residues. DNA of the CDR3: TGTGCCAGCAGAACAGAGTACCAAGAGACCCAGTACTTC. The encoded protein is CASRTEYQETQYF.

This clonotype was seen at least ten times. The chain combines TRBV6-6 with TRBJ2-1, with 7 bases identical to TRBD1. The germline V gene encodes CDR1 MNHNY and CDR2 SVGAGI (reference sequence). The V and J ends lost 6 bases and 2 bases, in that order; junction bases with no gene match: 1. The CDR3 is 13 amino acids. The CDR3 nucleotides read TGTGCCAGCAGGGGGACAGCCTACAATGAGCAGTTCTTC. Encoded protein: CASRGTAYNEQFF.

The gene calls are TRBV12-3 or TRBV12-4 and TRBJ2-1; 12 nucleotides match TRBD2. This CDR3 has 15 amino acids. The V gene end was trimmed by 3 bases and the J gene end by 6 bases; junction bases not matched to a gene: 3. CDR3 coding DNA: TGTGCCAGCAGTTTTAGGACTAGCGGGATCAATGAGCAGTTCTTC. It yields the protein CASSFRTSGINEQFF.